The present TCR beta chain was sequenced within a study of yellow fever vaccine responses in identical twins. Whole-study findings and limits: Twins showed a vaccine T cell response that reportedly seemed partly convergent, partly personalized.

TCRdb re-called the RT-PCR reads through MiXCR, storing one row per CDR3 protein. This sample has under 4,000 distinct CDR3 sequences; 80% to 85% occur once, and the top ten carry around 3.6%. About this clonotype: The antigen is unknown.

The CDR3 extends over 15 amino acids. J lost 6 bases, V lost 4 bases, and 8 bases had no gene match. The chain has TRBV12-3 or TRBV12-4 and TRBJ2-1; 8 positions match TRBD1. This specimen consisted of T cells from blood (PBMCs), unsorted or a sorted subset (not recorded which), obtained before or after yellow fever vaccination (not recorded which). The TCR sequence derives from a woman between 18 and 29 years old who received the yellow fever vaccine. This CDR3 reads CASSSRTGLSNEQFF. The CDR3 bases are TGTGCCAGCAGTTCAAGGACAGGGCTTAGCAATGAGCAGTTCTTC.